The 11 T cell receptor beta chains below were found in one sample sequenced in a study of cytomegalovirus exposure and HLA in healthy donors. It was with 60 Vbeta and 13 Jbeta primers that the PCR ran. Clones were read by immunoSEQ multiplex PCR, and TCRdb kept only the in-frame ones, dropping some. The table includes about 60,000 clones, 80% detected once. The sequenced sample was PBMCs. Receptors originate from a male donor in good health and CMV-seronegative.

The rearrangement joins TRBV7-6 to TRBJ2-1, with 11 bases identical to TRBD2. The germline V gene has CDR1 SGHVS and CDR2 FNYEAQ. Unmatched junction bases numbered 6, after V lost 6 bases and J lost 5 bases. The CDR3 covers 15 residues. CDR3 coding DNA: TGTGCCAGCAGTCCCGGGACTAGCGGTGACAATGAGCAGTTCTTC. This gives the protein CASSPGTSGDNEQFF.

CDR3 region: CASASGYSGNTIYF. The CDR3 nucleotides are TGTGCCAGCGCCTCGGGTTACTCTGGAAACACCATATATTTT. The chain carries TRBV7-2 and TRBJ1-3; D is undetermined. V lost 8 bases and J lost 0, with 11 bases in between. CDR1 is SGHTA, CDR2 FQGNSA, per germline. The CDR3 has 14 residues.

The J gene is TRBJ1-1, the V gene TRBV9, with 8 bases identical to TRBD1. CDR3 size: 14 residues. V was clipped by 4 bases and J by 5 bases; unmatched bases: 7. From germline, CDR1 is SGDLS and CDR2 YYNGEE. In nucleotides, the CDR3 is TGTGCCAGCAGCTCCCAGACAGGGGTGACTGAAGCTTTCTTT. Encoded protein: CASSSQTGVTEAFF.

The chain employs TRBV29-1 and TRBJ1-2; TRBD1 aligns across 7 bases. Germline CDR1 SQVTM, CDR2 ANQGSEA. After removal of 3 bases from V and 5 bases from J, the junction contained 6 bases not matched to a gene. CDR3 length: 13 amino acids. For the CDR3, the DNA is TGCAGCGTTGATCCACAGGGGATGTATGGCTACACCTTC. Amino acid sequence: CSVDPQGMYGYTF. The full variable domain, rest sourced from reference TRBV29-1 and TRBJ1-2, is SAVISQKPSRDICQRGTSLTIQCQVDSQVTMMFWYRQQPGQSLTLIATANQGSEATYESGFVIDKFPISRPNLTFSTLTVSNMSPEDSSIYLCSVDPQGMYGYTFGSGTRLTVV.

The rearrangement uses TRBV6-5 and TRBJ1-1; D remains unclear. The CDR3 is made up of 15 amino acids. Germline V gives CDR1 MNHEY, CDR2 SVGAGI. Deletions cut 6 bases from V and 1 base from J, with 15 bases between. CDR3 residues: CASSLARTANTEAFF. DNA of the CDR3: TGTGCCAGCAGCTTGGCCAGAACCGCGAACACTGAAGCTTTCTTT.

The chain employs TRBV4-1 and TRBJ1-2, with TRBD1 matching over 7 bases. V trimming: 1 base; J trimming: 7 bases; junction bases outside the gene matches: 6. Germline values: CDR1 MGHRA, CDR2 YSYEKL. The CDR3 is made up of 14 amino acids. The CDR3 here is CASSQVDRELGYTF. The DNA of the CDR3 is TGCGCCAGCAGCCAAGTCGACAGGGAACTTGGCTACACCTTC.

The rearrangement joins TRBV7-2 to TRBJ2-5; 10 nucleotides align to TRBD1. CDR3 length: 16 amino acids. After removal of 2 bases from V and 4 bases from J, the junction contained 7 bases not matched to a gene. Germline CDR1 reads SGHTA; CDR2 reads FQGNSA. The CDR3: CASSLSGGTGAETQYF. The CDR3 bases are TGTGCCAGCAGCTTAAGTGGGGGGACAGGGGCAGAGACCCAGTACTTC.

The gene calls are TRBV5-1 and TRBJ2-1; 11 nucleotides align to TRBD1. The CDR3 extends over 15 amino acids. CDR1 is SGHRS, CDR2 YFSETQ, per germline. V dropped 4 bases and J dropped 2; count of bases not matched to a gene: 2. The CDR3 reads CASSPGQGAYNEQFF. The CDR3 DNA reads as TGCGCCAGCAGCCCGGGACAGGGGGCCTACAATGAGCAGTTCTTC.

This chain joins TRBV6-1 and TRBJ2-5; D is ambiguous. CDR1 and CDR2 (germline): MNHNS, SASEGT. CDR3 length equals 15 residues. Deletions cut 1 base from V and 2 bases from J, with 11 bases between. The CDR3 coding sequence is TGTGCCAGCAGTGAAGGAGGATCGCAACAAGAGACCCAGTACTTC. Translation gives CASSEGGSQQETQYF.

This clone has a single count. This chain links TRBV4-3 with TRBJ2-2; TRBD2 is a possible D gene (6 bases). This CDR3 has 15 amino acids. Germline V gene data show CDR1 as LGHNA and CDR2 as YSLEER. V was shortened by 0 bases and J by 5 bases, with 10 bases between the two germline ends. This chain's CDR3 is CASSQESAGTGELFF. CDR3 in DNA: TGCGCCAGCAGCCAAGAGAGCGCGGGGACCGGGGAGCTGTTTTTT.

The chain is built from TRBV5-4 and TRBJ1-6, with 7 bases identical to TRBD1. This CDR3 spans 14 amino acids. Looked up from germline, CDR1 is SGHNT and CDR2 is YYREEE (reference sequence). J gave up 8 bases and V 4 bases, and 6 bases lay outside the gene matches. The CDR3 loop reads CASSGTGDYSPLHF. CDR3 in DNA: TGTGCCAGCAGCGGAACAGGGGATTATTCACCCCTCCACTTT. The full variable domain, with the rest looked up from reference TRBV5-4 and TRBJ1-6, is ETGVTQSPTHLIKTRGQQVTLRCSSQSGHNTVSWYQQALGQGPQFIFQYYREEENGRGNFPPRFSGLQFPNYSSELNVNALELDDSALYLCASSGTGDYSPLHFGNGTRLTVT.